A single sample is the source of the 11 T cell receptor beta chains below, sequenced in a study of response to subunit inactivated influenza vaccine. TCRdb passed the RT-PCR reads through MiXCR, listing each CDR3 protein once. The sample shows around 530,000 distinct CDR3 sequences, about 17% of them seen only once. Sequencing used CD4+ T cells sorted from PBMCs, obtained less than 30 months after vaccination. The source of these receptors is a man aged 45 to 70 who received an inactivated influenza vaccine.

DNA for the CDR3: TGTGCCAGTACTAGCGGACAAAACATTCAGTACTTC. It yields the protein CASTSGQNIQYF. V gene TRBV7-9 combines with J gene TRBJ2-4; TRBD2 matches 8 bases. CDR1 is SEHNR and CDR2 is FQNEAQ in the germline V gene (reference sequence). V dropped 9 bases and J dropped 5; count of bases not matched to a gene: 3. The CDR3 is 12 residues long.

The CDR3 protein is CASKGPISTDTQYF. In nucleotides, the CDR3 is TGTGCCAGCAAGGGGCCGATTAGCACAGATACGCAGTATTTT. The V call is TRBV7-9, the J call TRBJ2-3; D is possibly TRBD1 (5 bases). The V and J ends lost 7 bases and 0 bases respectively, with 11 bases between them. The CDR3 extends over 14 amino acids. Germline assignment: CDR1 SEHNR and CDR2 FQNEAQ (reference sequence).

Points on this clonotype: A read error is possible here, since a much larger clone lies one base away. The rearrangement joins TRBV7-2 to TRBJ2-7; maybe TRBD2 (6 bases). Germline lookup yields CDR1 SGHTA and CDR2 FQGNSA. This CDR3 has 15 residues. V was clipped by 3 bases and J by 2 bases, with 14 bases between them. CDR3 DNA sequence: TGTGCCAGCAGCTTCTCTAGCGCGGCTGCCTACGAGCAGTACTTC. This codes for CASSFSSAAAYEQYF.

This clonotype occurred a few times. This chain joins TRBV6-1 and TRBJ2-7, with 10 bases lining up with TRBD1. This CDR3 is 15 amino acids long. J gave up 1 base and V 3 bases, and 3 bases lay outside the gene matches. CDR1 and CDR2 from the germline V gene are MNHNS and SASEGT. The DNA for the CDR3 is TGTGCCAGCAGTGAGGACAGGGGGAATTCCTACGAGCAGTACTTC. This sequence encodes CASSEDRGNSYEQYF.

Here the CDR3 reads CASSLGQGYTEAFF. CDR3 bases: TGCGCCAGCAGCCTTGGACAGGGTTATACTGAAGCTTTCTTT. The rearrangement links TRBV5-1 to TRBJ1-1, with TRBD1 matching over 8 bases. The CDR3 covers 14 residues. V gave up 4 bases and J gave up 5 bases; unmatched junction bases: 7. The germline V gene encodes CDR1 SGHRS and CDR2 YFSETQ.

The chain is built from TRBV4-1 and TRBJ2-7; 8 bases line up with TRBD1. Germline CDR1 reads MGHRA; CDR2 reads YSYEKL. This CDR3 is built from 14 residues. After removal of 3 bases from V and 2 bases from J, the junction contained 3 bases not matched to a gene. The CDR3 is CASSHTGQAYEQYF. In nucleotides, the CDR3 is TGCGCCAGCAGCCACACGGGACAGGCCTACGAGCAGTACTTC.

At least ten counts were recorded for this clonotype. V and J are TRBV12-3 or TRBV12-4 and TRBJ1-2; 9 bases are shared with TRBD1. The length of the CDR3 is 14 residues. V trimming: 4 bases; J trimming: 8 bases; junction bases outside the gene matches: 8. CDR3 region: CASSSRQGVGGYTF. CDR3 DNA: TGTGCCAGCAGTTCCCGACAGGGGGTGGGAGGCTACACCTTC.

This clonotype was counted only a few times. The chain is built from TRBV29-1 and TRBJ1-2, with 8 bases fitting TRBD1. The germline V gene encodes CDR1 SQVTM and CDR2 ANQGSEA. The J segment lost 2 bases and the V segment lost 6 bases, leaving 5 bases of the junction unmatched. CDR3 length equals 13 residues. The CDR3 loop is CSVNRDRNYGYTF. The CDR3 bases are TGCAGCGTGAATCGGGACAGGAACTATGGCTACACCTTC.

The chain employs TRBV6-2 or TRBV6-3 and TRBJ1-4; perhaps TRBD1 as D (6 bases). V lost 7 bases, J lost 7 bases, and 16 bases lay in between. Germline values: CDR1 MNHEY, CDR2 SVGEGT. This CDR3 has 14 amino acids. The DNA for the CDR3 is TGTGCCAGCACCTTCGGAGGGGGGCGTGAAAAACTGTTTTTT. It encodes CASTFGGGREKLFF.

This clonotype was detected only a few times. The chain employs TRBV14 and TRBJ2-7; 7 bases match TRBD1. The CDR3 has 15 residues. CDR1 SGHDN and CDR2 FVKESK come from the germline V gene. The junction had 6 bases not matched to a gene; V was cut back by 3 bases and J by 1 base. CDR3 sequence: CASSHSQGVSYEQYF. CDR3 nucleotides: TGTGCCAGCAGCCATAGTCAGGGGGTGTCCTACGAGCAGTACTTC.

The rearrangement joins TRBV20-1 to TRBJ2-3; 13 bases match TRBD2. The CDR3 sequence is 14 residues long. Unmatched junction bases numbered 3, after V lost 6 bases and J lost 3 bases. In germline, CDR1 is DFQATT, CDR2 SNEGSKA (reference sequence). CDR3 DNA sequence: TGCAGTGCGACGGGACTAGCGGGGACAGATACGCAGTATTTT. Its protein product is CSATGLAGTDTQYF.